The rows below give T cell receptor beta chains drawn from one sample of a study of blood T cell repertoires in COVID-19. The data were produced by immunoSEQ multiplex PCR, yet TCRdb's version contains in-frame clones alone and is incomplete. This sample has 200,000 to 250,000 clones, with 75% to 85% found just once. The sequencing input was peripheral blood. Receptor source: a human donor in a cohort sampled during active COVID-19. CDR3s include the opening cysteine and the closing phenylalanine or tryptophan. The D gene is left open where the match is weak. Clone size is not always given. Where it is, it says once, few, many or a class for expanded clones.

abundance	len	j_gene	d_gene	v_gene	CDR3aa	CDR3nt
NA	15	TRBJ2-7	NA	TRBV4-1	CASSQVGALSYEQYF	TGCGCCAGCAGCCAAGTGGGGGCCCTCTCCTACGAGCAGTACTTC
NA	16	TRBJ2-1	NA	TRBV28	CASSHSGTSWGNEQFF	TGTGCCAGCAGTCACTCCGGGACATCGTGGGGGAATGAGCAGTTCTTC
many	15	TRBJ2-1	TRBD2	TRBV5-4	CASSFAGGPDNEQFF	TGTGCCAGCAGCTTCGCGGGAGGGCCTGACAATGAGCAGTTCTTC
once	12	TRBJ2-5	NA	TRBV30	CAWSQLGETQYF	TGTGCCTGGAGCCAACTCGGGGAGACCCAGTACTTC
NA	16	TRBJ1-5	NA	TRBV6-2/TRBV6-3	CASSYSRGGGNQPQHF	TGTGCCAGCAGTTACTCTAGGGGGGGAGGCAATCAGCCCCAGCATTTT
once	14	TRBJ2-3	TRBD1	TRBV5-8	CASSEDRATDTQYF	TGTGCCAGCAGCGAGGACAGGGCCACAGATACGCAGTATTTT
NA	14	TRBJ1-6	NA	TRBV19	CASTMGGYNSPLHF	TGTGCCAGTACCATGGGAGGGTATAATTCACCCCTCCACTTT
NA	16	TRBJ2-3	TRBD2	TRBV9	CASSVGLAARVDTQYF	TGTGCCAGCAGCGTAGGACTAGCGGCAAGGGTGGATACGCAGTATTTT
NA	15	TRBJ2-2	TRBD1	TRBV10-3	CAIRTSGQGSGELFF	TGTGCCATCAGAACTTCGGGACAGGGATCCGGGGAGCTGTTTTTT
once	14	TRBJ2-5	TRBD2	TRBV4-2	CASSPSGQQETQYF	TGTGCCAGCAGCCCTAGCGGGCAGCAAGAGACCCAGTACTTC
NA	13	TRBJ2-7	NA	TRBV5-1	CASSLGGTYEQYF	TGCGCCAGCAGCTTGGGCGGGACCTACGAGCAGTACTTC
NA	14	TRBJ1-1	NA	TRBV6-5	CASGIDGVNTEAFF	TGTGCCAGCGGCATAGACGGGGTGAACACTGAAGCTTTCTTT
NA	14	TRBJ2-5	NA	TRBV7-8	CASSRTENQETQYF	TGTGCCAGCAGCCGAACAGAAAACCAAGAGACCCAGTACTTC